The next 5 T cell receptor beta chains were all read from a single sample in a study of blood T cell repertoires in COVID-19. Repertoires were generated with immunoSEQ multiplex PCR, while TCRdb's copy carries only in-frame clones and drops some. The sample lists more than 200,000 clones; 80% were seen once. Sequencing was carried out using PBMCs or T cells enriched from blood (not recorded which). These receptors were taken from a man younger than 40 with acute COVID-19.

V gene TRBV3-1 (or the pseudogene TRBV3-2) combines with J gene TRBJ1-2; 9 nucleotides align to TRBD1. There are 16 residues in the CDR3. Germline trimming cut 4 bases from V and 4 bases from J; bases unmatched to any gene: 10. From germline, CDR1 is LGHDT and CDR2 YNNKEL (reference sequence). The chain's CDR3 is CASSPAHRGHSYGYTF. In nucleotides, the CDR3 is TGTGCCAGCAGCCCAGCCCACAGGGGGCATAGCTATGGCTACACCTTC.

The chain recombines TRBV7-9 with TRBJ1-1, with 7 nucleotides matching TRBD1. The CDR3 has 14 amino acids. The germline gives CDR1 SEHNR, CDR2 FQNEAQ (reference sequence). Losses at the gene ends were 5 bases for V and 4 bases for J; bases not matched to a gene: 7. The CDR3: CASSPRQGGTEAFF. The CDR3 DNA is TGTGCCAGCAGCCCAAGACAGGGAGGCACTGAAGCTTTCTTT.

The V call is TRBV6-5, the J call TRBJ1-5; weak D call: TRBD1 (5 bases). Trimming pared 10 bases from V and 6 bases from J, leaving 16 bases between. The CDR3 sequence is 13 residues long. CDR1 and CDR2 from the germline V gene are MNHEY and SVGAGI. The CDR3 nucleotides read TGTGCCATCGTCAGCGGGGCGGGTCAGCCCCAGCATTTT. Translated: CAIVSGAGQPQHF.

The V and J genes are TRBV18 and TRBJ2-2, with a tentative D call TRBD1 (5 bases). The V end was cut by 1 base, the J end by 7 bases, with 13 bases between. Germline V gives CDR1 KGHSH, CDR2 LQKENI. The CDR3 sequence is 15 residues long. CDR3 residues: CASSPRAGSGGELFF. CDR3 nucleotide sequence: TGTGCCAGCTCACCACGGGCAGGGTCAGGCGGGGAGCTGTTTTTT.

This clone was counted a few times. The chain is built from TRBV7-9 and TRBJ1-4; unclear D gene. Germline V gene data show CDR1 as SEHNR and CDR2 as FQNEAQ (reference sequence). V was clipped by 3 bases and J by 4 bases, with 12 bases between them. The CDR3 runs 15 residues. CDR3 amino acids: CASSFFSGHNEKLFF. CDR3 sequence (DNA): TGTGCCAGCAGCTTTTTCTCAGGTCATAATGAAAAACTGTTTTTT.